The 17 T cell receptor beta chains listed next were all sequenced from one sample in a study of response to subunit inactivated influenza vaccine. TCRdb used MiXCR to reprocess the RT-PCR reads, holding one entry per CDR3 protein. This sample has 550,000 to 800,000 distinct CDR3 sequences, with 15% to 19% found just once. Material: PBMCs from blood, obtained about 12 days after vaccination. The receptors shown here come from a man aged 50-59 years who received an inactivated influenza vaccine.

The chain has TRBV27 and TRBJ2-7, with 10 bases that match TRBD2. Germline V gene data show CDR1 as MNHEY and CDR2 as SMNVEV (reference sequence). The CDR3 covers 15 residues. With 5 bases clipped from V and 0 bases from J, the junction kept 4 bases outside the gene matches. The CDR3 sequence: CASSRSGGSSYEQYF. The CDR3 DNA sequence: TGTGCCAGCAGTCGTAGCGGGGGGTCCTCCTACGAGCAGTACTTC.

CDR3 DNA: TGTGCCAGCGGGGGGGACAGGGCATACGAGCAGTACTTC. Translation gives CASGGDRAYEQYF. The chain joins TRBV6-6 to TRBJ2-7, with TRBD1 matching 9 bases. The germline V gene has CDR1 MNHNY and CDR2 SVGAGI (reference sequence). This CDR3 is built from 13 residues. The trim removed 8 bases at V and 4 bases at J, leaving 6 bases unmatched.

There are a few counts of this clonotype. The V call is TRBV20-1, the J call TRBJ2-1, with D perhaps TRBD1 (6 bases). Germline CDR1 reads DFQATT; CDR2 reads SNEGSKA (reference sequence). The CDR3 has 14 residues. Trimming cost V 6 bases and J 0 bases, with 12 bases left between them. The CDR3 protein is CSAAGDPSYNEQFF. CDR3 sequence (DNA): TGCAGTGCGGCAGGGGATCCCTCCTACAATGAGCAGTTCTTC.

The chain recombines TRBV6-2 or TRBV6-3 with TRBJ2-1; 8 nucleotides match TRBD2. Trimming at V came to 2 bases and at J to 8 bases, leaving 11 bases not matched to a gene. In germline, CDR1 is MNHEY, CDR2 SVGEGT. The CDR3 is 16 residues long. For the CDR3, the DNA is TGTGCCAGCAGTTACAGGGCCGGGACTAGTGACTATGAGCAGTTCTTC. Amino acid sequence: CASSYRAGTSDYEQFF.

This clonotype was seen more than once but under ten times. This chain connects TRBV29-1 to TRBJ2-7; the match to TRBD2 covers 7 bases. This CDR3 comprises 14 residues. Looked up from germline, CDR1 is SQVTM and CDR2 is ANQGSEA. V shed 0 bases, J shed 7 bases, and the junction held 9 bases outside the gene matches. CDR3 nucleotide sequence: TGCAGCGTTGAAGATTTGGCGGGAGCTGGAGAGCAGTACTTC. Protein: CSVEDLAGAGEQYF.

This clonotype was found many times. The gene calls are TRBV7-9 and TRBJ1-5; D is uncertain. Germline CDR1 reads SEHNR; CDR2 reads FQNEAQ (reference sequence). This CDR3 comprises 13 residues. With 5 bases removed from V and 5 bases from J, the gap between germline ends came to 10 bases. CDR3 nucleotides: TGTGCCAGCAGCCAAGACGGATATCAGCCCCAGCATTTT. This translates into CASSQDGYQPQHF.

This sequence joins TRBV5-5 and TRBJ1-4; possibly TRBD1 for D (5 bases). Between the trimmed V and J ends, which lost 5 bases and 7 bases, there was a span of 15 bases. This CDR3 region has 14 residues. The germline V gene has CDR1 SGHKS and CDR2 YYEKEE (reference sequence). The CDR3 sequence: CASSDSWMGEKLFF. In DNA form, the CDR3 reads TGTGCCAGCAGTGACAGTTGGATGGGTGAAAAACTGTTTTTT.

V usage is TRBV5-5 and J usage is TRBJ2-2, with D possibly being TRBD1 (5 bases). V was clipped by 4 bases and J by 3 bases, with 10 bases between them. CDR3 size: 14 residues. The germline V gene encodes CDR1 SGHKS and CDR2 YYEKEE (reference sequence). Written as DNA, the CDR3 is TGTGCCAGCAGCCCCAGGGCGGACACCGGGGAGCTGTTTTTT. This sequence encodes CASSPRADTGELFF. The variable domain in full, with the rest retrieved from reference TRBV5-5 and TRBJ2-2, is DAGVTQSPTHLIKTRGQQVTLRCSPISGHKSVSWYQQVLGQGPQFIFQYYEKEERGRGNFPDRFSARQFPNYSSELNVNALLLGDSALYLCASSPRADTGELFFGEGSRLTVL.

DNA of the CDR3: TGTGCCAGCAGCTCGGGACATCGCGGGGGGGCCGCAGATACGCAGTATTTT. Residues: CASSSGHRGGAADTQYF. V usage is TRBV5-6 and J usage is TRBJ2-3; TRBD2 agrees at 9 bases. The CDR3 has 17 residues. V gave up 3 bases and J gave up 4 bases; unmatched junction bases: 12. Germline CDR1 and CDR2: SGHDT and YYEEEE.

The chain combines TRBV4-1 with TRBJ1-2; no firm D call. V lost 1 base and J 5 bases, leaving 11 bases between the germline ends. Per the germline V gene, CDR1 is MGHRA and CDR2 is YSYEKL. This CDR3 region has 14 residues. CDR3 loop: CASSQVRGPYGYTF. CDR3 DNA: TGCGCCAGCAGCCAAGTCAGAGGGCCTTATGGCTACACCTTC.

The V gene is TRBV5-1, the J gene TRBJ2-3; the match to TRBD2 covers 7 bases. This CDR3 comprises 15 residues. V dropped 3 bases and J dropped 2; count of bases not matched to a gene: 6. The germline gives CDR1 SGHRS, CDR2 YFSETQ. The CDR3 loop reads CASSWGTTSTDTQYF. The DNA of the CDR3 is TGCGCCAGCAGCTGGGGGACTACATCCACAGATACGCAGTATTTT.

A few counts support this clonotype. The V gene is TRBV28, the J gene TRBJ1-5, with 12 bases identical to TRBD1. The CDR3 spans 16 residues. The V gene end was trimmed by 3 bases and the J gene end by 6 bases; junction bases not matched to a gene: 6. Germline CDR1 is MDHEN and CDR2 is SYDVKM. Here the CDR3 DNA reads TGTGCCAGCAGTTTCTTCGGGACAGGGGGCCCTCAGCCCCAGCATTTT. This sequence encodes CASSFFGTGGPQPQHF.

This chain links TRBV7-3 with TRBJ2-1; 8 bases line up with TRBD2. The CDR3 loop spans 15 amino acids. Trimming cost V 0 bases and J 10 bases; bases outside gene matches: 8. The V gene's germline CDR1 is SGHTA and CDR2 FQGTGA. In DNA, the CDR3 is TGTGCCAGCAGCTTAACCCCGGGGGGGGGCTCCGAGCAGTTCTTC. Translated, it gives CASSLTPGGGSEQFF.

The V gene is TRBV7-9, the J gene TRBJ2-3, with 9 bases aligning to TRBD1. CDR3 size: 15 residues. The ends lost 5 bases at V and 7 bases at J; junction bases unmatched: 10. Germline CDR1 and CDR2: SEHNR and FQNEAQ (reference sequence). CDR3 DNA sequence: TGTGCCAGCAGCCCCGGGACAGGGAGTAGGTATACGCAGTATTTT. It translates to CASSPGTGSRYTQYF.

This clonotype has a handful of counts. The chain has TRBV15 and TRBJ2-4; D uncertain. Looked up from germline, CDR1 is LNHNV and CDR2 is YYDKDF (reference sequence). The CDR3 length is 13 residues. V lost 1 base to trimming and J lost 12 bases, with 13 bases between them. CDR3 sequence reads: CATSRVEELPQYF. The CDR3 region has the DNA TGTGCCACCAGCAGAGTCGAGGAATTGCCTCAGTACTTC.

Only a few counts were recorded for this clonotype. The chain joins TRBV2 to TRBJ1-2; no clear D gene. The CDR3 covers 13 residues. Germline CDR1 SNHLY, CDR2 FYNNEI. The V and J ends lost 4 bases and 4 bases respectively, with 10 bases between them. The DNA for the CDR3 is TGTGCCAGCAGTGTCTCCGCCGTCTATGGCTACACCTTC. Translation: CASSVSAVYGYTF.

This clonotype was recorded a few times. The chain joins TRBV5-1 to TRBJ2-5; D remains ambiguous. The V end was cut by 6 bases, the J end by 0 bases, with 6 bases between. The V gene's germline CDR1 is SGHRS and CDR2 YFSETQ. The CDR3 has 12 residues. This CDR3 reads CASMGNQETQYF. The DNA of the CDR3 is TGCGCCAGCATGGGGAACCAAGAGACCCAGTACTTC.